The next 5 T cell receptor beta chains were all read from a single sample in a study of PD-1 blockade in mismatch repair-deficient tumors. Data came from immunoSEQ multiplex PCR; TCRdb stores just in-frame clones and leaves some out. The data show 120,000 or so clones, roughly 86% seen once. Source: peripheral blood, taken approximately 70 weeks after starting pembrolizumab. The receptors here all came from an adult with mismatch repair-deficient cancer.

This rearrangement joins TRBV9 to TRBJ2-2, with TRBD1 matching 7 bases. Germline trimming cut 3 bases from V and 4 bases from J; bases unmatched to any gene: 6. The germline gives CDR1 SGDLS, CDR2 YYNGEE. This CDR3 is built from 15 residues. The CDR3 DNA follows: TGTGCCAGCAGCGCCCTCTGGGACAGCACCGGGGAGCTGTTTTTT. Encoded protein: CASSALWDSTGELFF.

The rearrangement joins TRBV29-1 to TRBJ2-7; the D gene is possibly TRBD2 (6 bases). CDR1 and CDR2 from the germline V gene are SQVTM and ANQGSEA. Trimming took 6 bases from V and 2 from J, leaving 20 bases between them. The CDR3 spans 15 residues. The CDR3 DNA follows: TGCAGCGTGGGGGGAAAGGGACCCGGGCCCTACGAGCAGTACTTC. Residues: CSVGGKGPGPYEQYF.

V is TRBV13 and J is TRBJ2-7, with 13 bases identical to TRBD2. The CDR3 has 14 amino acids. The junction had 5 bases not matched to a gene; V was cut back by 5 bases and J by 7 bases. The germline V gene has CDR1 PRHDT and CDR2 FYEKMQ (reference sequence). This CDR3 is CASSALAGGQEQYF. CDR3 DNA sequence: TGTGCCAGCAGCGCACTAGCGGGAGGGCAGGAGCAGTACTTC.

This chain connects TRBV30 to TRBJ2-7; no definite D call. Germline assignment: CDR1 GTSNPN and CDR2 SVGIG (reference sequence). V lost 0 bases and J 4 bases, leaving 4 bases between the germline ends. CDR3 size: 11 residues. The CDR3 sequence is CAWSVLYEQYF. For the CDR3, the DNA is TGTGCCTGGAGTGTACTGTACGAGCAGTACTTC.

The rearrangement uses TRBV6-5 and TRBJ2-1; 8 nucleotides align to TRBD1. The CDR3 extends over 14 amino acids. The germline V gene has CDR1 MNHEY and CDR2 SVGAGI. V lost 6 bases and J lost 9; bases outside the gene matches: 10. CDR3: CASRHRGALREQFF. The CDR3 region has the DNA TGTGCCAGCAGACACAGGGGGGCTCTTCGTGAGCAGTTCTTC.